Shown below are 18 T cell receptor beta chains from a single sample sequenced in a study of Ad26.COV2.S vaccination and SARS-CoV-2 variants. Method: immunoSEQ multiplex PCR; TCRdb's copy keeps in-frame clones and lacks some. The sample lists 350,000 to 450,000 clones, 92% seen once, with around 1.8% in the top ten. The treatment denotes: approximately 18 received Ad26.COV2.S at low or high dose, single or two shots; a few received placebo; per-sample allocation not given. Samples analyzed were those drawn on day 63 after the first vaccine or placebo injection. The sample was peripheral blood, taken in a trial of Ad26.COV2.S vaccine versus placebo. These receptors originate from a person aged 18-65 years who received the Ad26.COV2.S COVID-19 vaccine or a placebo.

This chain links TRBV7-8 with TRBJ1-5; D remains ambiguous. The CDR3 is 17 residues long. In germline, CDR1 is SGHVS, CDR2 FQNEAQ. Deletions cut 0 bases from V and 0 bases from J, with 12 bases between. The CDR3 DNA reads TGTGCCAGCAGCTTAGCGTTAGAATCCTATAGCAATCAGCCCCAGCATTTT. Its translation: CASSLALESYSNQPQHF.

This clone was seen only a few times. The chain employs TRBV3-1 (or the pseudogene TRBV3-2) and TRBJ1-4; the D gene is possibly TRBD1 (6 bases). This CDR3 spans 14 amino acids. Germline V lookup: CDR1 LGHDT, CDR2 YNNKEL (reference sequence). Deletions cut 4 bases from V and 8 bases from J, with 14 bases between. The DNA for the CDR3 is TGTGCCAGCAGCCCCACCGGGACAAAGGAAAAACTGTTTTTT. This sequence encodes CASSPTGTKEKLFF.

This chain links TRBV4-1 with TRBJ1-4; perhaps TRBD1 as D (6 bases). Germline-derived CDR1 and CDR2 are MGHRA and YSYEKL. Trimming stripped 8 bases from V and 8 bases from J, with 21 bases between. The CDR3 runs 15 residues. CDR3 protein: CASEPGRGGREKLFF. Here the CDR3 DNA reads TGCGCCAGCGAGCCAGGCAGGGGAGGGAGGGAAAAACTGTTTTTT.

The chain links TRBV9 to TRBJ1-5; D gene uncertain. The V gene's germline CDR1 is SGDLS and CDR2 YYNGEE. The CDR3 sequence is 18 residues long. The V end lost 0 bases, the J end lost 3 bases, and 19 bases lay between the germline ends. CDR3 sequence reads: CASSVDGDPRAPNQPQHF. DNA of the CDR3: TGTGCCAGCAGCGTAGACGGTGACCCCAGAGCGCCCAATCAGCCCCAGCATTTT.

This clone was seen just once. The genes are TRBV6-2 or TRBV6-3 and TRBJ2-7; a weak D match, TRBD1 (5 bases). Trimming removed 2 bases at V and 2 bases at J, with 22 bases between. The CDR3 length is 18 residues. CDR1 and CDR2 (germline): MNHEY, SVGEGT. In nucleotides, the CDR3 is TGTGCCAGCAGTTACCATTCCCCAGTCGGGCAGGGAACCTACGAGCAGTACTTC. It specifies CASSYHSPVGQGTYEQYF.

The chain combines TRBV19 with TRBJ2-7; 7 bases agree with TRBD1. V was clipped by 4 bases and J by 0 bases; unmatched bases: 6. The CDR3 runs to 15 residues. Germline V gene sequence: CDR1 LNHDA, CDR2 SQIVND (reference sequence). The CDR3 loop is CASSRTGPLSYEQYF. The CDR3 DNA follows: TGTGCCAGTAGTAGGACAGGACCACTCTCCTACGAGCAGTACTTC.

The chain uses TRBV30 and TRBJ1-3, with D hard to call. From germline, CDR1 is GTSNPN and CDR2 SVGIG (reference sequence). The CDR3 spans 14 residues. V was shortened by 0 bases and J by 2 bases, with 8 bases between the two germline ends. CDR3 nucleotides: TGTGCCTGGAGTGTATTCCGGCCTGGAAACACCATATATTTT. Protein: CAWSVFRPGNTIYF.

The J gene is TRBJ2-3, the V gene TRBV7-2; D is unresolved. V lost 1 base, J lost 3 bases, and 11 bases lay in between. The CDR3 loop spans 15 amino acids. Germline assignment: CDR1 SGHTA and CDR2 FQGNSA. The CDR3 DNA sequence: TGTGCCAGCAGCTTAGATTCAGGAACGACAGATACGCAGTATTTT. Its protein is CASSLDSGTTDTQYF.

The chain uses TRBV27 and TRBJ1-5, with D unresolved. V lost 2 bases, J lost 4 bases, and 6 bases lay in between. The CDR3 runs to 13 residues. From germline, CDR1 is MNHEY and CDR2 SMNVEV (reference sequence). The CDR3 reads CASSLELNQPQHF. CDR3 bases: TGTGCCAGCAGTTTAGAGCTAAATCAGCCCCAGCATTTT.

The chain uses TRBV30 and TRBJ1-4; 8 bases map to TRBD1. The J segment lost 7 bases and the V segment lost 1 base, leaving 5 bases of the junction unmatched. The CDR3 spans 14 residues. Germline loops: CDR1 GTSNPN, CDR2 SVGIG (reference sequence). The CDR3 DNA is TGTGCCTGGAGTGCAAACAGGGGGGGTGAAAAACTGTTTTTT. As protein: CAWSANRGGEKLFF.

The chain is built from TRBV28 and TRBJ2-7; perhaps TRBD1 as D (5 bases). V lost 4 bases and J 3 bases, leaving 13 bases between the germline ends. The CDR3 is 14 amino acids. CDR1 is MDHEN, CDR2 SYDVKM, per germline. The CDR3 DNA reads as TGTGCCAGCAGTTCTGGCAGGGTATTCTACGAGCAGTACTTC. This codes for CASSSGRVFYEQYF.

The chain joins TRBV11-3 to TRBJ2-2; D gene unclear. Between the trimmed V and J ends, which lost 0 bases and 8 bases, there was a span of 1 base. CDR1 and CDR2 from the germline V gene are SGHNT and YENEEA. This CDR3 has 11 residues. The CDR3 DNA follows: TGTGCCAGCAGCTTAGATGGGGAGCTGTTTTTT. The encoded protein is CASSLDGELFF.

The V and J genes are TRBV11-2 and TRBJ1-2; D is unresolved. CDR1 and CDR2 (germline): SGHAT, FQNNGV. V lost 0 bases and J lost 4, with 6 bases in between. There are 13 residues in the CDR3. In DNA, the CDR3 is TGTGCCAGCAGCTTAGACCGATCCTATGGCTACACCTTC. This sequence encodes CASSLDRSYGYTF.

The gene calls are TRBV30 and TRBJ2-5; a weak D match, TRBD1 (5 bases). The CDR3 loop spans 12 amino acids. V was pared by 0 bases and J by 9 bases, with 11 bases between. Germline CDR1 GTSNPN, CDR2 SVGIG (reference sequence). In DNA, the CDR3 is TGTGCCTGGAGTGTACACCCCAGGGCCCAGTACTTC. Amino acids: CAWSVHPRAQYF.

This chain joins TRBV5-1 and TRBJ2-2; D uncertain. Trimming removed 4 bases from V and 4 bases from J, with 23 bases in between. The CDR3 extends over 18 amino acids. Germline V lookup: CDR1 SGHRS, CDR2 YFSETQ. Here the CDR3 reads CASSLAGSGTMGTGELFF. The CDR3 DNA sequence: TGCGCCAGCAGCCTTGCAGGTTCAGGTACTATGGGCACCGGGGAGCTGTTTTTT.

This CDR3 is CASSYGGLGNQPQHF. The CDR3, as DNA: TGTGCCAGCAGTTATGGGGGGCTCGGCAATCAGCCCCAGCATTTT. The gene calls are TRBV6-2 or TRBV6-3 and TRBJ1-5, with D possibly TRBD1 on 6 matching bases. The CDR3 has 15 amino acids. Germline CDR1 MNHEY, CDR2 SVGEGT. Trimming removed 3 bases at V and 2 bases at J, with 11 bases between.

This chain joins TRBV11-3 and TRBJ2-1; D is unresolved. This CDR3 contains 13 residues. V lost 3 bases, J lost 1 base, and 4 bases lay in between. The germline gives CDR1 SGHNT, CDR2 YENEEA. The chain's CDR3 is CASSLNSYNEQFF. The CDR3 DNA follows: TGTGCCAGCAGCTTGAATTCCTACAATGAGCAGTTCTTC. Looking up the rest from reference TRBV11-3 and TRBJ2-1 gives the full variable domain: EAGVVQSPRYKIIEKKQPVAFWCNPISGHNTLYWYLQNLGQGPELLIRYENEEAVDDSQLPKDRFSAERLKGVDSTLKIQPAELGDSAVYLCASSLNSYNEQFFGPGTRLTVL.

This clone was found once. The CDR3 sequence is CASSLIAGAGYNEQFF. CDR3 bases: TGTGCCAGCAGCTTAATAGCGGGGGCTGGCTACAATGAGCAGTTCTTC. V and J are TRBV11-3 and TRBJ2-1; 9 bases agree with TRBD2. V was clipped by 2 bases and J by 3 bases; unmatched bases: 5. Germline CDR1 SGHNT, CDR2 YENEEA. CDR3 length: 16 residues.